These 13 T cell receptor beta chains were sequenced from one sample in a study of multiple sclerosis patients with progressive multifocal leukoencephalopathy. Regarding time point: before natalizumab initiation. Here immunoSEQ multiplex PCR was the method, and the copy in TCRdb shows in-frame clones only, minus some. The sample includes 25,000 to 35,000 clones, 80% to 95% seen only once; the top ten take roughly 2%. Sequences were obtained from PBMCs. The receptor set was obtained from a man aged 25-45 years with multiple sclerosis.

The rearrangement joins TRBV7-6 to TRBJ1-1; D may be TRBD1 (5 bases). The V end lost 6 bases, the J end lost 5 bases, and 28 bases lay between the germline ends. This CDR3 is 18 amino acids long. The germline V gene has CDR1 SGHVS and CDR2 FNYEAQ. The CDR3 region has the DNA TGTGCCAGCAGGTTCCTGAGGGTTCTGGGGCTCCAAACGACTGAAGCTTTCTTT. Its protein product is CASRFLRVLGLQTTEAFF.

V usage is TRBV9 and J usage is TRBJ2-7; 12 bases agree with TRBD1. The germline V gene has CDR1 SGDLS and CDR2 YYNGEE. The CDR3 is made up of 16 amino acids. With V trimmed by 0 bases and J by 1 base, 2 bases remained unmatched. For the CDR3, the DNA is TGTGCCAGCAGCGTAGGGGACAGGGGGCATTCCTACGAGCAGTACTTC. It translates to CASSVGDRGHSYEQYF. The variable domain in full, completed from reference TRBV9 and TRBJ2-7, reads DSGVTQTPKHLITATGQRVTLRCSPRSGDLSVYWYQQSLDQGLQFLIQYYNGEERAKGNILERFSAQQFPDLHSELNLSSLELGDSALYFCASSVGDRGHSYEQYFGPGTRLTVT.

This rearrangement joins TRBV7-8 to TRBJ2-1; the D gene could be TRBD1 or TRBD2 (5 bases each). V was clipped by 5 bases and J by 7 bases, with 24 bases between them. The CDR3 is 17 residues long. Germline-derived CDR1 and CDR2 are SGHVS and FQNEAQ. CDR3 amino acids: CASSPRRAGQGGNEQFF. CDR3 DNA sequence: TGTGCCAGCAGCCCCCGCAGGGCGGGCCAGGGCGGGAATGAGCAGTTCTTC.

This chain's CDR3 is CASSLLAAYEQYF. CDR3 nucleotide sequence: TGCGCCAGCAGCTTGTTAGCGGCCTACGAGCAGTACTTC. V usage is TRBV5-1 and J usage is TRBJ2-7; D might be TRBD2 (6 bases). CDR1 and CDR2 from the germline V gene are SGHRS and YFSETQ. The V end lost 1 base, the J end lost 2 bases, and 7 bases lay between the germline ends. The CDR3 is 13 amino acids.

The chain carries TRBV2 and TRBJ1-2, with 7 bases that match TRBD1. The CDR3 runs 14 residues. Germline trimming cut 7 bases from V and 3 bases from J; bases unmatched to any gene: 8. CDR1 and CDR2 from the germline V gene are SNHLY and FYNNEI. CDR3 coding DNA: TGTGCCAGCAAACTCGACAGGGTTGACTATGGCTACACCTTC. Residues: CASKLDRVDYGYTF.

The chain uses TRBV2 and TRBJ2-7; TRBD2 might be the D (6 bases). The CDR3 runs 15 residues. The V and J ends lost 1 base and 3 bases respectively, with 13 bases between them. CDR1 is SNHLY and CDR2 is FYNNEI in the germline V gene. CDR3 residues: CASSEVSGGGYEQYF. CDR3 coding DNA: TGTGCCAGCAGTGAAGTATCTGGGGGAGGCTACGAGCAGTACTTC.

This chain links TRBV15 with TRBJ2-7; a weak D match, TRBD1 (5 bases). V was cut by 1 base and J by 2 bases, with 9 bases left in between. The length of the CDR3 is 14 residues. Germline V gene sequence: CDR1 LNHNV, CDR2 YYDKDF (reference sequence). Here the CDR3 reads CATSRAGRAYEQYF. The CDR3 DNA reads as TGTGCCACCAGCAGAGCTGGCAGGGCCTACGAGCAGTACTTC.

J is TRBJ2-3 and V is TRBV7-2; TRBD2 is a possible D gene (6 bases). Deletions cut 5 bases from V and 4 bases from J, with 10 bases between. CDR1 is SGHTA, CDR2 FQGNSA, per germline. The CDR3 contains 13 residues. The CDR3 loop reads CASSPSGADTQYF. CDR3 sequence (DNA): TGTGCCAGCAGCCCTTCGGGGGCAGATACGCAGTATTTT.

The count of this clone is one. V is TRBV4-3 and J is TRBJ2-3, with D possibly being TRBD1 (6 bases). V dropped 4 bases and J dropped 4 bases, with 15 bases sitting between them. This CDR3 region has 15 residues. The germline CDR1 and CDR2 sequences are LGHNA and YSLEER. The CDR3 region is CASSPTGSQADTQYF. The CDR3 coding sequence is TGCGCCAGCAGCCCTACAGGGTCACAGGCAGATACGCAGTATTTT.

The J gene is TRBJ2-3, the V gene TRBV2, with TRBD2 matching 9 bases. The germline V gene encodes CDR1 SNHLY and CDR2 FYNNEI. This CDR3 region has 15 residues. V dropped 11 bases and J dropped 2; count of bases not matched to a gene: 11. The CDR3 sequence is CASNPLAGFTDTQYF. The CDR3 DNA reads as TGTGCCTCCAACCCACTAGCGGGCTTCACAGATACGCAGTATTTT. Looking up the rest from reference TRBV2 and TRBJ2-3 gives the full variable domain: EPEVTQTPSHQVTQMGQEVILRCVPISNHLYFYWYRQILGQKVEFLVSFYNNEISEKSEIFDDQFSVERPDGSNFTLKIRSTKLEDSAMYFCASNPLAGFTDTQYFGPGTRLTVL.

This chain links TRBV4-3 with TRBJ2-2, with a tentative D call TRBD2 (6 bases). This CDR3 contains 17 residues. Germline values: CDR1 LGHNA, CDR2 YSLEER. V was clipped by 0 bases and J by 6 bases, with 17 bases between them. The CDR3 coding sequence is TGCGCCAGCAGCCAAGATTGGGTACGGGAGAGGGCCGGGGAGCTGTTTTTT. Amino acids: CASSQDWVRERAGELFF.

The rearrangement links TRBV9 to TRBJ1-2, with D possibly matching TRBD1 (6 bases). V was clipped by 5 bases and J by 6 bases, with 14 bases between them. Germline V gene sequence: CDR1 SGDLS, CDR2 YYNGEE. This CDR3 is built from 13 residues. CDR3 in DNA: TGTGCCAGCAGTATCGGGCAGGGGAATGGCTACACCTTC. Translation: CASSIGQGNGYTF.

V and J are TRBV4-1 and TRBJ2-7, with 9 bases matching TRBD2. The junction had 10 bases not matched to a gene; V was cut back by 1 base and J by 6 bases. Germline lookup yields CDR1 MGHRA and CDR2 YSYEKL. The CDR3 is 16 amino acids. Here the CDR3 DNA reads TGCGCCAGCAGCCAAGTGCTTCGGCGGGAGGGAGGCGAGCAGTACTTC. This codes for CASSQVLRREGGEQYF.